The 12 T cell receptor beta chains listed next were all sequenced from one sample in a study of regulatory T cells in long-lasting Graves disease. Arm-PCR of CDR3 regions and iRepertoire HTBI primers were the basis on which TCR beta libraries were built. Via MiXCR, TCRdb re-called the multiplex PCR reads, giving one row per CDR3 protein. The sample consists of roughly 420,000 distinct CDR3 sequences, roughly 15% of them appearing once. Time point reported: newly diagnosed GD, antithyroid drugs for less than 3 months. Researchers made the TCR library from RNA that was extracted from PBMCs. The same sample was also studied in work on T cells in Graves' hyperthyroidism and ophthalmopathy.

The sample in question was peripheral blood mononuclear cells (PBMCs), obtained at new diagnosis, from a patient treated with antithyroid drugs. The receptors were sampled from a woman aged 18 to 35 with Graves disease.

CDR3 region: CASSQAGTSGNNEQFF. The CDR3 DNA reads TGTGCCAGCAGCCAGGCGGGGACTAGCGGGAACAATGAGCAGTTCTTC. V gene TRBV4-2 combines with J gene TRBJ2-1; 13 positions agree with TRBD2. The CDR3 sequence is 16 residues long. Germline loops: CDR1 LGHNA, CDR2 YNFKEQ. J was trimmed by 5 bases and V by 3 bases; bases with no gene match: 4.

The chain carries TRBV19 and TRBJ1-1; tentative D call: TRBD1 (5 bases). Germline assignment: CDR1 LNHDA and CDR2 SQIVND (reference sequence). V lost 5 bases and J 1 base, leaving 17 bases between the germline ends. This CDR3 has 16 amino acids. The CDR3 loop is CASSFIPGLQNTEAFF. DNA for the CDR3: TGTGCCAGTAGTTTCATCCCGGGACTTCAGAACACTGAAGCTTTCTTT.

This clonotype has only a few counts. The rearrangement uses TRBV7-2 and TRBJ2-7, with a weak D call TRBD2 (6 bases). Looked up from germline, CDR1 is SGHTA and CDR2 is FQGNSA. This CDR3 spans 15 amino acids. Trimming left V 2 bases short and J 0 bases short, with 11 bases between. The DNA of the CDR3 is TGTGCCAGCAGCTTACCTCCCGGGAGCTCCTACGAGCAGTACTTC. It translates to CASSLPPGSSYEQYF.

This clonotype was counted many times. V and J are TRBV28 and TRBJ2-7; 9 positions match TRBD2. V was pared by 6 bases and J by 2 bases, with 5 bases of the junction left unmatched. In germline, CDR1 is MDHEN, CDR2 SYDVKM. This CDR3 region has 14 residues. This CDR3 reads CASRRREGPYEQYF. In nucleotides, the CDR3 is TGTGCCAGCAGGCGGCGGGAGGGCCCCTACGAGCAGTACTTC.

The chain combines TRBV7-3 with TRBJ1-1; D is perhaps TRBD1 (6 bases). CDR1 SGHTA and CDR2 FQGTGA come from the germline V gene. The CDR3 has 13 residues. V lost 5 bases and J lost 5, with 12 bases in between. In nucleotides, the CDR3 is TGTGCCAGCAGCCGACAGGATCGGACTGAAGCTTTCTTT. This encodes CASSRQDRTEAFF.

In DNA, the CDR3 is TGCAGATCTCCCACCCGGGACGCTGAAGCTTTCTTT. It translates to CRSPTRDAEAFF. The chain uses TRBV29-1 and TRBJ1-1, with D possibly TRBD1 on 5 matching bases. Germline loops: CDR1 SQVTM, CDR2 ANQGSEA. The CDR3 spans 12 residues.

The V gene is TRBV5-1, the J gene TRBJ2-2; TRBD2 aligns across 9 bases. CDR3 length equals 15 residues. Germline-derived CDR1 and CDR2 are SGHRS and YFSETQ. J lost 6 bases, V lost 2 bases, and 5 bases had no gene match. The DNA for the CDR3 is TGCGCCAGCAGCTTAATAGCGGGAGAAGCCGGGGAGCTGTTTTTT. It specifies CASSLIAGEAGELFF.

The chain is built from TRBV28 and TRBJ2-7; D gene uncertain. CDR3 length: 14 amino acids. Trimming cost V 2 bases and J 6 bases, with 14 bases left between them. CDR1 and CDR2 (germline): MDHEN, SYDVKM. CDR3 protein: CASSLGRLSIEQYF. CDR3 coding DNA: TGTGCCAGCAGTTTAGGTCGCTTATCGATCGAGCAGTACTTC.

Points on this clonotype: Mismatch with germline at one junction end may stem from a read error. This chain links TRBV11-2 with TRBJ2-7; 7 nucleotides align to TRBD1. Germline values: CDR1 SGHAT, CDR2 FQNNGV. The CDR3 runs 15 residues. The chain's CDR3 is CASSQGRDSLYEQYF. In DNA form, the CDR3 reads TGCGCCAGCAGCCAAGGACGGGACAGTCTATACGAGCAGTACTTC.

This clonotype was seen ten or more times. The V gene is TRBV6-1, the J gene TRBJ1-1, with 9 bases identical to TRBD1. V lost 6 bases, J lost 4 bases, and 3 bases stayed unmatched. The CDR3 consists of 13 residues. CDR1 is MNHNS, CDR2 SASEGT, per germline. CDR3 region: CASRVTGGTEAFF. The CDR3, as DNA: TGTGCCAGCAGAGTGACAGGGGGCACTGAAGCTTTCTTT.

This clonotype was seen a few times. The genes are TRBV14 and TRBJ2-1; no clear D gene. Trimming cost V 2 bases and J 7 bases, with 15 bases left between them. Germline loops: CDR1 SGHDN, CDR2 FVKESK. The CDR3 is 15 amino acids. The DNA of the CDR3 is TGTGCCAGCAGCCAAAGCCTAGGTCCCTTAAATGAGCAGTTCTTC. Translation: CASSQSLGPLNEQFF.

On this clonotype: This likely came from a read error, as a far larger clone is one base away. The rearrangement links TRBV7-9 to TRBJ2-7, with a possible D match to TRBD2 (6 bases). CDR1 and CDR2 from the germline V gene are SEHNR and FQNEAQ (reference sequence). This CDR3 contains 14 residues. V was cut by 1 base and J by 7 bases, with 14 bases left in between. CDR3: CASSLDRLGSEQYF. The CDR3 bases are TGTGCCAGCAGCTTAGATCGACTAGGGAGTGAGCAGTACTTC.